The next 11 T cell receptor beta chains were all read from a single sample in a study of T cell responses to AZD1222 COVID-19 vaccine. The protocol was immunoSEQ multiplex PCR, while the TCRdb copy is restricted to in-frame clones and leaves out a portion. This sample has more than 140,000 clones, with around 88% found just once. The material sequenced was peripheral blood, taken on day 0 of AZD1222 vaccination. These receptor sequences come from an adult in good health.

The chain is built from TRBV12-3 or TRBV12-4 and TRBJ2-4; D might be TRBD1 (5 bases). Trimming removed 2 bases from V and 13 bases from J, with 9 bases in between. This CDR3 is 11 amino acids long. The DNA for the CDR3 is TGTGCCAGCAGTTTAAGAGACAGACAGTACTTC. It encodes CASSLRDRQYF.

The CDR3 region has the DNA TGTGCCAGCAGCCAAGTATACGGGGCCGGGGAGCTGTTTTTT. Translation gives CASSQVYGAGELFF. V and J are TRBV14 and TRBJ2-2; a possible D gene is TRBD2 (5 bases). The CDR3 runs 14 residues. CDR1 is SGHDN, CDR2 FVKESK, per germline. V was cut by 1 base and J by 6 bases, with 9 bases left in between.

This chain links TRBV4-3 with TRBJ2-7, with TRBD1 matching over 7 bases. V was pared by 3 bases and J by 3 bases, with 2 bases of the junction left unmatched. Germline loops: CDR1 LGHNA, CDR2 YSLEER. There are 13 residues in the CDR3. This chain's CDR3 is CASSQGQNYEQYF. CDR3 DNA sequence: TGCGCCAGCAGCCAGGGACAGAACTACGAGCAGTACTTC.

V is TRBV9 and J is TRBJ2-7; the match to TRBD2 covers 8 bases. The CDR3 totals 14 residues. In germline, CDR1 is SGDLS, CDR2 YYNGEE. Trimming took 0 bases from V and 1 from J; bases not matched to a gene: 0. Written as DNA, the CDR3 is TGTGCCAGCAGCGTAGGCGGGAGGTCCTACGAGCAGTACTTC. Protein: CASSVGGRSYEQYF.

V and J are TRBV9 and TRBJ2-5; D remains ambiguous. The length of the CDR3 is 15 residues. The germline V and J ends were trimmed by 3 bases and 1 base, with 13 bases remaining between them. Germline assignment: CDR1 SGDLS and CDR2 YYNGEE. The CDR3 DNA reads TGTGCCAGCAGCGCCCACAGTAACCGCCAAGAGACCCAGTACTTC. It yields the protein CASSAHSNRQETQYF.

V is TRBV11-2 and J is TRBJ2-7; no firm D call. V lost 7 bases to trimming and J lost 3 bases, with 19 bases between them. Germline V lookup: CDR1 SGHAT, CDR2 FQNNGV. CDR3 length: 15 amino acids. The CDR3 DNA reads as TGTGCCAGCACCCCCGGTGTGGGCCCTGTCTACGAGCAGTACTTC. Residues: CASTPGVGPVYEQYF.

V usage is TRBV7-9 and J usage is TRBJ1-2, with a tentative D call TRBD1 (5 bases). Trimming removed 11 bases from V and 4 bases from J, with 11 bases in between. Germline V gene lookup returns CDR1 SEHNR and CDR2 FQNEAQ (reference sequence). CDR3 length: 11 residues. In DNA form, the CDR3 reads TGTGCCGGTGACAGTTCCTATGGCTACACCTTC. This gives the protein CAGDSSYGYTF.

The rearrangement links TRBV18 to TRBJ2-7; D not resolved. The CDR3 spans 13 residues. Trimming removed 0 bases at V and 7 bases at J, with 10 bases between. CDR1 and CDR2 from the germline V gene are KGHSH and LQKENI. This CDR3 reads CASSPPTSWEQYF. The CDR3 nucleotides read TGTGCCAGCTCACCACCTACATCCTGGGAGCAGTACTTC. The whole variable domain, filled in from reference TRBV18 and TRBJ2-7, reads NAGVMQNPRHLVRRRGQEARLRCSPMKGHSHVYWYRQLPEEGLKFMVYLQKENIIDESGMPKERFSAEFPKEGPSILRIQQVVRGDSAAYFCASSPPTSWEQYFGPGTRLTVT.

CDR3 protein: CASSARVNTEAFF. DNA for the CDR3: TGTGCCAGCTCGGCCAGGGTTAACACTGAAGCTTTCTTT. The chain is built from TRBV18 and TRBJ1-1; perhaps TRBD1 as D (5 bases). The V gene's germline CDR1 is KGHSH and CDR2 LQKENI. CDR3 size: 13 residues. Trimming left V 6 bases short and J 2 bases short, with 10 bases between.

The V gene is TRBV18, the J gene TRBJ2-7, with 10 nucleotides matching TRBD2. The CDR3 contains 16 residues. CDR1 and CDR2 from the germline V gene are KGHSH and LQKENI. V shed 2 bases, J shed 2 bases, and the junction held 6 bases outside the gene matches. For the CDR3, the DNA is TGTGCCAGCTCACCATTTAGCGGGAGGCCAACCTACGAGCAGTACTTC. Translated, it gives CASSPFSGRPTYEQYF.

CDR3 amino acids: CASSLGPSGMNEQFF. CDR3 sequence (DNA): TGCGCCAGCAGCTTAGGTCCCTCCGGGATGAATGAGCAGTTCTTC. The genes are TRBV5-1 and TRBJ2-1; possible D gene TRBD2, 5 bases. The CDR3 sequence is 15 residues long. V lost 2 bases and J 7 bases, leaving 16 bases between the germline ends. Germline V gene lookup returns CDR1 SGHRS and CDR2 YFSETQ.